The 5 T cell receptor beta chains reported below all come from one sample, sequenced in a study of blood T cell repertoires in COVID-19 (dated by TCRdb to the early 2020s). Library preparation used the immunoSEQ multiplex PCR assay. Imported from immuneACCESS, the table was reduced by TCRdb to in-frame sequences with V and J called. These copies leave out some clones; in studies compared against another copy, an unresolved V gene accounts for under half, and the cause of the remainder is not known. For this sample the table gives approximately 270,000 clones, of which 80% to 90% were detected only once. The biggest ten clones account for around 0.8% of the sample. Input material: peripheral blood. The receptors were sampled from a man between 25 and 39 years old with acute or convalescent COVID-19.

V is TRBV28 and J is TRBJ1-5; 7 bases map to TRBD1. The ends lost 6 bases at V and 2 bases at J; junction bases unmatched: 16. The CDR3 is 18 amino acids. Per the germline V gene, CDR1 is MDHEN and CDR2 is SYDVKM. The CDR3 nucleotides read TGTGCCAGCAGCCTACGGCGACCCAGGGGGTTTCGCAATCAGCCCCAGCATTTT. Its protein is CASSLRRPRGFRNQPQHF.

The V gene is TRBV30, the J gene TRBJ2-7, with 8 bases fitting TRBD1. After removal of 5 bases from V and 1 base from J, the junction contained 7 bases not matched to a gene. In germline, CDR1 is GTSNPN, CDR2 SVGIG (reference sequence). CDR3 length equals 14 residues. The CDR3 nucleotides are TGTGCCTGGGACCGGGACAGGAGATCCTACGAGCAGTACTTC. Protein: CAWDRDRRSYEQYF. The variable domain in full, with the rest retrieved from reference TRBV30 and TRBJ2-7, is SQTIHQWPATLVQPVGSPLSLECTVEGTSNPNLYWYRQAAGRGLQLLFYSVGIGQISSEVPQNLSASRPQDRQFILSSKKLLLSDSGFYLCAWDRDRRSYEQYFGPGTRLTVT.

The chain couples TRBV27 to TRBJ1-5; 7 positions match TRBD1. This CDR3 has 13 residues. CDR1 is MNHEY and CDR2 is SMNVEV in the germline V gene (reference sequence). V was pared by 2 bases and J by 10 bases, with 5 bases of the junction left unmatched. The CDR3: CASSLNRGGPQHF. CDR3 DNA sequence: TGTGCCAGCAGTTTAAACAGGGGAGGCCCCCAGCATTTT.

This clone was counted a single time. The CDR3 coding sequence is TGTGCCAGCAAAACGGGGGGTGGCACAGATACGCAGTATTTT. Translating it yields CASKTGGGTDTQYF. The chain has TRBV28 and TRBJ2-3; 7 bases agree with TRBD2. This CDR3 has 14 amino acids. CDR1 and CDR2 from the germline V gene are MDHEN and SYDVKM. J gave up 1 base and V 7 bases, and 5 bases lay outside the gene matches.

This clone was seen a single time. The V gene is TRBV9, the J gene TRBJ1-3, with D hard to call. Germline V gene sequence: CDR1 SGDLS, CDR2 YYNGEE. The CDR3 extends over 17 amino acids. V lost 4 bases, J lost 0 bases, and 17 bases lay in between. The chain's CDR3 is CASSPALGELSGNTIYF. The CDR3 DNA follows: TGTGCCAGCAGCCCGGCCCTCGGGGAGCTCTCTGGAAACACCATATATTTT.